Below, 28 T cell receptor beta chains from the same sample are listed, as sequenced in a study of T cells in Graves' hyperthyroidism and ophthalmopathy (dated by TCRdb to between 2018 and 2020). Libraries were built with multiplex PCR. The sequencer listed for this sample is Illumina HiSeq 2000. The TCR beta CDR3 regions were amplified from RNA transcripts. A first-round RT-PCR of the TCR CDR3 used the HTBI primer set with the Qiagen OneStep RT-PCR kit. The public reads were quality trimmed at Q25 with fastp and then assembled into clones with MiXCR by TCRdb, keeping productive beta chains. Entries are consolidated by CDR3 protein sequence, retaining the most common genes and DNA. The sample data list about 640,000 distinct CDR3 sequences, and around 21% of these were observed just once. The ten largest clonotypes hold about 34% of the sample. Sequencing used blood. The origin of the receptors is a man aged 25-40 years with Graves' ophthalmopathy.

The chain has TRBV20-1 and TRBJ1-1, with unresolved D. Trimming removed 2 bases from V and 5 bases from J, with 18 bases in between. Germline V CDR1 and CDR2: DFQATT, SNEGSKA (reference sequence). The CDR3 extends over 15 amino acids. The CDR3, as DNA: TGCAGTGCTAGAAAAGAGTTTCCCCAATGGACTGAAGCTTTCTTT. Its protein product is CSARKEFPQWTEAFF.

The rearrangement uses TRBV27 and TRBJ2-7; 10 nucleotides match TRBD2. This CDR3 is built from 14 residues. V trimming: 6 bases; J trimming: 2 bases; junction bases outside the gene matches: 4. The germline V gene has CDR1 MNHEY and CDR2 SMNVEV (reference sequence). The CDR3, as DNA: TGTGCCAGCAGAACGCTAGCGGGAGCCTACGAGCAGTACTTC. Protein sequence: CASRTLAGAYEQYF.

This clonotype was seen many times. CDR3 sequence: CASSLSGQGSGELFF. As DNA, the CDR3 is TGTGCCAGCAGTTTAAGTGGACAGGGATCCGGGGAGCTGTTTTTT. The chain is built from TRBV28 and TRBJ2-2; 8 bases align to TRBD1. CDR1 is MDHEN, CDR2 SYDVKM, per germline. This CDR3 contains 15 residues. V lost 2 bases and J lost 6; bases outside the gene matches: 5.

CDR3 sequence: CAWSFPTSAAYNEQFF. The DNA for the CDR3 is TGTGCCTGGAGTTTTCCTACTAGCGCGGCCTACAATGAGCAGTTCTTC. The chain couples TRBV30 to TRBJ2-1; TRBD2 matches at 7 bases. The CDR3 loop spans 16 amino acids. Per the germline V gene, CDR1 is GTSNPN and CDR2 is SVGIG (reference sequence). Trimming removed 2 bases from V and 2 bases from J; junction bases left unmatched: 9.

This clonotype has just a few counts. The chain carries TRBV19 and TRBJ2-7, with 7 bases fitting TRBD1. From germline, CDR1 is LNHDA and CDR2 SQIVND (reference sequence). Trimming took 4 bases from V and 3 from J; bases not matched to a gene: 12. CDR3 length equals 16 residues. CDR3 bases: TGTGCCAGTAGTAGTACAGGGGTACGGCCCGTCTACGAGCAGTACTTC. Translation: CASSSTGVRPVYEQYF.

The CDR3: CASSVGRGPQETQYF. The CDR3 DNA is TGTGCCAGCAGTGTGGGCAGGGGTCCTCAAGAGACCCAGTACTTC. The chain links TRBV2 to TRBJ2-5, with D perhaps TRBD1 (6 bases). The germline CDR1 and CDR2 sequences are SNHLY and FYNNEI. This CDR3 contains 15 residues. V was pared by 4 bases and J by 2 bases, with 14 bases between.

This clonotype was seen a few times. The rearrangement uses TRBV5-1 and TRBJ1-3; D call uncertain. CDR1 is SGHRS, CDR2 YFSETQ, per germline. The V gene lost 0 bases and the J gene lost 0 bases, with 10 bases spanning the gap. The CDR3 has 16 residues. Here the CDR3 DNA reads TGCGCCAGCAGCTTGGAGGTGGGTCCCTCTGGAAACACCATATATTTT. This codes for CASSLEVGPSGNTIYF.

This clonotype was seen only a few times. The chain links TRBV7-9 to TRBJ2-3; D not certain. In germline, CDR1 is SEHNR, CDR2 FQNEAQ (reference sequence). Trimming removed 8 bases from V and 1 base from J, with 22 bases in between. The CDR3 runs to 17 residues. Here the CDR3 DNA reads TGTGCCAGCGGCCCATTCGGTGGCGGAATACGCACAGATACGCAGTATTTT. Its translation: CASGPFGGGIRTDTQYF.

This clonotype was picked up many times. This chain links TRBV6-1 with TRBJ1-1, with D maybe TRBD1 (5 bases). V lost 2 bases and J lost 5, with 12 bases in between. This CDR3 is built from 14 residues. Germline assignment: CDR1 MNHNS and CDR2 SASEGT. The DNA for the CDR3 is TGTGCCAGCAGTGAACGAGGGTGGGGGACTGAAGCTTTCTTT. Translated: CASSERGWGTEAFF.

The chain carries TRBV20-1 and TRBJ2-7; D could derive from TRBD1 or TRBD2 (5 bases each). The germline gives CDR1 DFQATT, CDR2 SNEGSKA (reference sequence). The germline V and J ends were trimmed by 1 base and 1 base, with 26 bases remaining between them. The CDR3 loop spans 19 amino acids. The DNA of the CDR3 is TGCAGTGCTAGAGTTTACTCCGGGACCTCCCTCGGAAATTCCTACGAGCAGTACTTC. It translates to CSARVYSGTSLGNSYEQYF.

The table lists this clonotype with a few counts. In nucleotides, the CDR3 is TGTGCCAGCAGCGTTACAGGGGACTCCTACGAGCAGTACTTC. It yields the protein CASSVTGDSYEQYF. The chain joins TRBV9 to TRBJ2-7; 7 nucleotides align to TRBD1. CDR3 length: 14 amino acids. Germline V gives CDR1 SGDLS, CDR2 YYNGEE. The trim removed 2 bases at V and 0 bases at J, leaving 2 bases unmatched.

J is TRBJ1-2 and V is TRBV30; D is unresolved. Trimming stripped 2 bases from V and 4 bases from J, with 11 bases between. There are 13 residues in the CDR3. The germline V gene encodes CDR1 GTSNPN and CDR2 SVGIG (reference sequence). This chain's CDR3 is CAWSLGSPYGYTF. CDR3 sequence (DNA): TGTGCCTGGAGTTTAGGCAGCCCCTATGGCTACACCTTC.

The gene calls are TRBV6-5 and TRBJ2-1; D unresolved. V was pared by 0 bases and J by 5 bases, with 17 bases between. Per germline, CDR1 MNHEY and CDR2 SVGAGI. CDR3 length equals 17 residues. The CDR3 region has the DNA TGTGCCAGCAGTTACTCTCCCCCGGGCTTGCCCAACAATGAGCAGTTCTTC. Translated, it gives CASSYSPPGLPNNEQFF.

V gene TRBV12-3 or TRBV12-4 combines with J gene TRBJ2-1; 10 nucleotides line up with TRBD2. The V segment lost 6 bases and the J segment 8 bases; nucleotides outside the gene matches: 13. The CDR3 has 16 amino acids. CDR3 residues: CASRTASGSAFDEQFF. The CDR3, as DNA: TGTGCCAGCAGAACTGCTAGCGGGAGTGCTTTCGATGAGCAGTTCTTC.

The CDR3 nucleotides read TGTGCCAGCAGCTCCCCAGGGGCTGGACAGAGATCGGAGGGCTACACCTTC. Translated: CASSSPGAGQRSEGYTF. This chain uses TRBV9 with TRBJ1-2; D possibly corresponds to TRBD1 (6 bases). The V and J ends lost 4 bases and 8 bases respectively, with 27 bases between them. The CDR3 totals 17 residues. Germline V lookup: CDR1 SGDLS, CDR2 YYNGEE.

This clonotype has ten or more counts. This chain uses TRBV12-3 or TRBV12-4 with TRBJ1-1; possibly TRBD1 for D (6 bases). With 6 bases removed from V and 1 base from J, the gap between germline ends came to 15 bases. This CDR3 is built from 15 residues. CDR3 DNA sequence: TGTGCCAGCAGCCCAACCGGGACAAGGAACACTGAAGCTTTCTTT. Translating it yields CASSPTGTRNTEAFF.

This clonotype was observed a handful of times. The V gene is TRBV20-1, the J gene TRBJ2-7; TRBD2 agrees at 10 bases. CDR3 length: 17 residues. Germline CDR1 is DFQATT and CDR2 is SNEGSKA (reference sequence). Germline trimming cut 5 bases from V and 3 bases from J; bases unmatched to any gene: 16. The CDR3 protein is CSAGILTGTSAGYEQYF. In nucleotides, the CDR3 is TGCAGTGCTGGGATTCTGACCGGGACTAGCGCGGGCTACGAGCAGTACTTC.

V gene TRBV25-1 combines with J gene TRBJ1-5; D possibly corresponds to TRBD1 (5 bases). The CDR3 extends over 14 amino acids. Germline V lookup: CDR1 MGHDK, CDR2 SYGVNS. Trimming took off 9 bases at V and 3 bases at J, with 15 bases between the two ends. DNA for the CDR3: TGTGCCAGTCCCCCGGGACGGACCAATCAGCCCCAGCATTTT. This sequence encodes CASPPGRTNQPQHF.

V gene TRBV6-1 combines with J gene TRBJ1-1; possibly TRBD1 for D (5 bases). Deletions cut 5 bases from V and 3 bases from J, with 19 bases between. Germline lookup yields CDR1 MNHNS and CDR2 SASEGT. The CDR3 consists of 16 residues. In DNA form, the CDR3 reads TGTGCCAGCAGTCGTATGCCTGTGAGGGGCCACACTGAAGCTTTCTTT. Translating gives CASSRMPVRGHTEAFF.

This clonotype was counted at least ten times. The rearrangement joins TRBV18 to TRBJ1-5; 9 bases fit TRBD1. The CDR3 loop spans 15 amino acids. The V gene's germline CDR1 is KGHSH and CDR2 LQKENI. The V segment lost 6 bases and the J segment 2 bases; nucleotides outside the gene matches: 5. CDR3 coding DNA: TGTGCCAGCTCCGAGACAGGGGGGCGCAATCAGCCCCAGCATTTT. This codes for CASSETGGRNQPQHF.

Worth noting for this clonotype: Since a much larger clone is just one base distant, this may be a read error. The chain links TRBV2 to TRBJ2-1, with 12 positions matching TRBD2. The CDR3 is made up of 16 amino acids. Germline CDR1 reads SNHLY; CDR2 reads FYNNEI. CDR3 nucleotides: TGTGCCAGCAGCAAGCTAGCGGGAGGGCCTTACAATGTGCAGTTCTTC. Translation gives CASSKLAGGPYNVQFF.

This chain links TRBV19 with TRBJ1-5; D remains unclear. There are 14 residues in the CDR3. Germline values: CDR1 LNHDA, CDR2 SQIVND (reference sequence). The germline V and J ends were trimmed by 3 bases and 2 bases, with 8 bases remaining between them. This CDR3 is CASSIAIGNQPQHF. The CDR3 region has the DNA TGTGCCAGTAGTATCGCTATCGGCAATCAGCCCCAGCATTTT.

This clonotype was observed a few times. CDR3 in amino acids: CAISESPPPTGVSEAFF. CDR3 nucleotides: TGTGCCATCAGTGAGTCCCCCCCTCCGACAGGGGTGTCTGAAGCTTTCTTT. The chain has TRBV10-3 and TRBJ1-1, with 8 bases fitting TRBD1. Per germline, CDR1 ENHRY and CDR2 SYGVKD. There are 17 residues in the CDR3. With 0 bases clipped from V and 6 bases from J, the junction kept 12 bases outside the gene matches.

This clonotype was seen a handful of times. The V and J genes are TRBV20-1 and TRBJ1-6; the D gene is possibly TRBD1 (5 bases). In germline, CDR1 is DFQATT, CDR2 SNEGSKA (reference sequence). The V gene lost 0 bases and the J gene lost 5 bases, with 14 bases spanning the gap. The CDR3 consists of 16 residues. The CDR3 loop is CSARDSGGADNSPLHF. CDR3 in DNA: TGCAGTGCTAGAGATAGTGGCGGGGCCGATAATTCACCCCTCCACTTT.

There are many counts of this clonotype. In DNA form, the CDR3 reads TGCAGTGCTAGAGATACTTCCTCCTACGAGCAGTACTTC. Translated: CSARDTSSYEQYF. The rearrangement uses TRBV20-1 and TRBJ2-7, with D unresolved. Germline V gene data show CDR1 as DFQATT and CDR2 as SNEGSKA (reference sequence). This CDR3 has 13 amino acids. V was clipped by 0 bases and J by 0 bases, with 6 bases between them.

This clonotype was counted only a few times. The chain uses TRBV20-1 and TRBJ2-1; 14 nucleotides align to TRBD2. CDR1 is DFQATT, CDR2 SNEGSKA, per germline (reference sequence). Unmatched junction bases numbered 6, after V lost 0 bases and J lost 11 bases. CDR3 length: 15 residues. CDR3 nucleotides: TGCAGTGCTAGAGATGGGGGGACTAGCGGGAGTCAGCAGTTCTTC. Translation: CSARDGGTSGSQQFF.

This clonotype was observed at least ten times. The V call is TRBV3-1, the J call TRBJ2-1; possible D gene TRBD1, 5 bases. Germline CDR1 LGHDT, CDR2 YNNKEL (reference sequence). The V end was cut by 1 base, the J end by 10 bases, with 14 bases between. The CDR3 extends over 14 amino acids. The CDR3 sequence: CASSQARSRTEQFF. The DNA of the CDR3 is TGTGCCAGCAGCCAAGCTCGAAGCCGGACAGAGCAGTTCTTC.

V and J are TRBV2 and TRBJ1-5, with TRBD1 matching 9 bases. Germline CDR1 reads SNHLY; CDR2 reads FYNNEI. The CDR3 sequence is 15 residues long. V was pared by 6 bases and J by 3 bases, with 6 bases of the junction left unmatched. In DNA, the CDR3 is TGTGCCAGCAGGGCACAGGGGGCAATCAATCAGCCCCAGCATTTT. It translates to CASRAQGAINQPQHF.